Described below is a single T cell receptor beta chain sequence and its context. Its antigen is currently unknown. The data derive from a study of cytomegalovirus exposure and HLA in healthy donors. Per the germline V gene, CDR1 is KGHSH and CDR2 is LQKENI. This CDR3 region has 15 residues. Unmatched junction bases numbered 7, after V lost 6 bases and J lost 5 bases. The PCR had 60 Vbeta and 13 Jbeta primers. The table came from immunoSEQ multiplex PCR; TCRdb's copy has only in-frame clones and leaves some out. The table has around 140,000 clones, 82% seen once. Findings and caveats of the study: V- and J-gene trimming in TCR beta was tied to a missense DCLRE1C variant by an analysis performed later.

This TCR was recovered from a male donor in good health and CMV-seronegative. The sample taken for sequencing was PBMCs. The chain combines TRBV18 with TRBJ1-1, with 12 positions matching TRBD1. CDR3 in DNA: TGTGCCAGCTCCCCGGGACAGGGGGCTCGGACTGAAGCTTTCTTT. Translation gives CASSPGQGARTEAFF.